The TCR beta chain described here comes from a study of early T cells in non-severe SARS-CoV-2 infection (dated by TCRdb to the early 2020s). Regarding the complete study: Because TCR sequencing relied on bulk RNA taken from unsorted whole blood, pairing of alpha and beta chains was not possible. Points the paper makes about the study in general: VDJdb matching was skewed toward anti-spike CD8 responses, so virus-specific expansions were likely underestimated and private and CD4 specificities were missed.

From the germline V gene (reference sequence), CDR1 is DFQATT and CDR2 is SNEGSKA. Trimming costs V 2 bases and J 11 bases, and their ends lie 9 bases apart. CDR3 length: 10 amino acids, cysteine to phenylalanine. Left in the record is the CDR3 DNA by itself, 30 bases read in frame from the first base. Libraries were built with 5' RACE. TCRdb records NextSeq 500 as the sequencer. To correct for sequencing error and PCR bias, the TCR library protocol tagged individual cDNA molecules with unique molecular identifiers. TCR alpha and beta chains were both sequenced, and the abundances of alpha and beta sequences in each sample were closely correlated with each other. The study's own analysis went as follows. Decombinator V4 was used to annotate TCR sequences for V gene, J gene and CDR3. Expanded TCRs were defined as changing significantly between any two time points under a Poisson model with p below 0.0001. TCR abundances were normalised to the total number of TCRs sequenced per sample and expressed as counts per million. MAIT TCRs were defined by TRAV1-2 paired with TRAJ12, TRAJ20 or TRAJ33, and iNKT TCRs by TRAV10 paired with TRAJ18. VDJdb, accessed 1 November 2021, was searched for CMV, EBV and SARS-CoV-2 annotated TCRs, with TCRs annotated for multiple antigens excluded. The raw public data were reprocessed by TCRdb itself: fastp quality trimming at Q25, MiXCR clonotype calling, in-frame beta chains only. Merged by CDR3 protein, the rows form single entries marked with the most common genes and DNA. The V and J calls come from TCRdb's annotation, not from the publication. The sample contains approximately 50,000 distinct CDR3 sequences, roughly an eighth of them found a single time. The biggest ten clones account for 1.2% to 1.5% of the sample.

This clonotype has more than one count but fewer than ten. This receptor's antigen is unknown. Nothing much larger sits one base from this clone, and base qualities are not available. Set within a cohort of healthcare workers in London, UK, this nested case-control study involved weekly PCR testing of nasopharyngeal swabs along with blood sampling. Between 23 and 31 March 2020, the week of the UK lockdown, healthcare workers were enrolled and then followed up weekly for as long as 16 weeks. The receptor's source is an adult who was a healthcare worker with PCR-confirmed SARS-CoV-2 infection or an uninfected control (not recorded which). The chain is encoded by TRBV20-1 joined to TRBJ1-1, with the D gene too uncertain to name. The specimen was whole blood. Here is the DNA: TGCAGTGCTAGAATGGGTACGGCTTTCTTT. This yields the protein CSARMGTAFF.